A selection of T cell receptor beta chains follows, all from one sample in a study of blood T cell repertoires in COVID-19. Method: immunoSEQ multiplex PCR; TCRdb's copy keeps in-frame clones and lacks some. Of about 66,000 clones in the sample, roughly 82% are singletons; the top ten hold more than 6.5%. What was sequenced was peripheral blood. The source of these receptors is a man in his fifties or sixties with acute or convalescent COVID-19. Both conserved end residues are part of each CDR3. A D gene is named only where the DNA matches it firmly. Size is omitted from some rows. Given values are once, few, many or a class for expanded clones.

V: TRBV7-8
D: TRBD2
size: NA
length: 17
J: TRBJ2-2
CDR3: CASSLAWRGSNTGELFF
DNA: TGTGCCAGCAGCTTAGCGTGGCGGGGGTCGAACACCGGGGAGCTGTTTTTT

V: TRBV11-3
D: TRBD2
size: once
length: 15
J: TRBJ2-1
CDR3: CASSQTSVVQNEQFF
DNA: TGTGCCAGCAGCCAAACTAGCGTGGTACAAAATGAGCAGTTCTTC

V: TRBV11-2
D: TRBD2
size: NA
length: 15
J: TRBJ2-1
CDR3: CASSLGGASYNEQFF
DNA: TGTGCCAGCAGCCTCGGGGGGGCAAGTTACAATGAGCAGTTCTTC

V: TRBV30
D: NA
size: NA
length: 13
J: TRBJ2-1
CDR3: CAWSIGGNNEQFF
DNA: TGTGCCTGGAGTATAGGGGGAAACAATGAGCAGTTCTTC

V: TRBV5-4
D: NA
size: NA
length: 14
J: TRBJ1-1
CDR3: CASSFQGLNTEAFF
DNA: TGTGCCAGCAGCTTCCAGGGGTTGAACACTGAAGCTTTCTTT

V: TRBV19
D: NA
size: NA
length: 16
J: TRBJ2-5
CDR3: CASSTGERTNQETQYF
DNA: TGTGCCAGTAGTACCGGAGAGCGGACTAACCAAGAGACCCAGTACTTC

V: TRBV5-1
D: NA
size: NA
length: 17
J: TRBJ1-4
CDR3: CASSLGVVADPHEKLFF
DNA: TGCGCCAGCAGCTTGGGTGTTGTGGCGGATCCTCATGAAAAACTGTTTTTT

V: TRBV18
D: TRBD1
size: NA
length: 15
J: TRBJ1-1
CDR3: CASSQSGQGITEAFF
DNA: TGTGCCAGCTCACAATCGGGACAGGGGATAACTGAAGCTTTCTTT

V: TRBV11-2
D: NA
size: NA
length: 14
J: TRBJ1-5
CDR3: CASSSHPGNQPQHF
DNA: TGTGCCAGCAGCTCGCATCCAGGGAATCAGCCCCAGCATTTT

V: TRBV9
D: TRBD2
size: NA
length: 17
J: TRBJ2-1
CDR3: CASSPSKRGGDYNEQFF
DNA: TGTGCCAGCAGCCCAAGTAAGCGGGGGGGCGACTACAATGAGCAGTTCTTC

V: TRBV2
D: NA
size: few
length: 14
J: TRBJ1-1
CDR3: CASSPGQFGTEAFF
DNA: TGTGCCAGCAGCCCCGGACAGTTTGGGACTGAAGCTTTCTTT

V: TRBV5-1
D: NA
size: NA
length: 14
J: TRBJ2-1
CDR3: CASSLAQSYNEQFF
DNA: TGCGCCAGCAGCTTGGCACAGTCCTACAATGAGCAGTTCTTC

V: TRBV14
D: NA
size: NA
length: 15
J: TRBJ1-2
CDR3: CASSQSPGHRGGYTF
DNA: TGTGCCAGCAGCCAGTCTCCGGGACACCGGGGAGGCTACACCTTC

V: TRBV5-1
D: TRBD2
size: NA
length: 16
J: TRBJ2-5
CDR3: CASSFNSGGRQETQYF
DNA: TGCGCCAGCAGCTTTAATAGCGGGGGGCGCCAAGAGACCCAGTACTTC

V: TRBV30
D: TRBD1
size: once
length: 17
J: TRBJ2-2
CDR3: CAWSYRKPGQFTGELFF
DNA: TGTGCCTGGAGTTATCGCAAACCGGGACAGTTCACCGGGGAGCTGTTTTTT

V: TRBV5-1
D: TRBD1
size: NA
length: 14
J: TRBJ1-6
CDR3: CASSLSGDSSPLHF
DNA: TGCGCCAGCAGCTTGTCGGGGGACAGTTCACCCCTCCACTTT

V: TRBV11-2
D: TRBD1
size: NA
length: 15
J: TRBJ2-3
CDR3: CASSLRGPSTDTQYF
DNA: TGTGCCAGCAGCTTAAGGGGGCCTAGCACAGATACGCAGTATTTT

V: TRBV7-2
D: NA
size: NA
length: 13
J: TRBJ2-1
CDR3: CASSLDRKDKQFF
DNA: TGTGCCAGCAGCTTAGACAGAAAGGACAAGCAGTTCTTC

V: TRBV18
D: NA
size: NA
length: 13
J: TRBJ1-5
CDR3: CASSWGGRQPQHF
DNA: TGTGCCAGCTCATGGGGGGGCAGACAGCCCCAGCATTTT

V: TRBV7-9
D: NA
size: NA
length: 15
J: TRBJ1-4
CDR3: CASSSRQVEYEKLFF
DNA: TGTGCCAGCAGCTCACGACAGGTTGAATATGAAAAACTGTTTTTT

V: TRBV6-5
D: NA
size: NA
length: 13
J: TRBJ1-1
CDR3: CASSSLAGTEAFF
DNA: TGTGCCAGCAGCAGCCTGGCAGGCACTGAAGCTTTCTTT

V: TRBV19
D: NA
size: NA
length: 16
J: TRBJ1-4
CDR3: CASKPSWGATNEKLFF
DNA: TGTGCCAGTAAGCCTTCCTGGGGCGCAACTAATGAAAAACTGTTTTTT

V: TRBV27
D: TRBD1
size: NA
length: 12
J: TRBJ1-5
CDR3: CASSPDRGPSHF
DNA: TGTGCCAGCAGCCCCGACAGGGGTCCAAGCCATTTT

V: TRBV15
D: TRBD1
size: NA
length: 19
J: TRBJ2-1
CDR3: CATSRDQPGQGVRYNEQFF
DNA: TGTGCCACCAGCAGAGACCAGCCGGGACAGGGGGTTCGCTACAATGAGCAGTTCTTC

V: TRBV11-2
D: TRBD2
size: NA
length: 17
J: TRBJ2-1
CDR3: CASSPPRGSAGGHEQFF
DNA: TGTGCCAGCAGCCCCCCCCGGGGATCGGCGGGGGGGCATGAGCAGTTCTTC

V: TRBV30
D: TRBD1
size: NA
length: 16
J: TRBJ1-3
CDR3: CAWRQGQFTSGNTIYF
DNA: TGTGCCTGGAGACAGGGACAGTTCACCTCTGGAAACACCATATATTTT

V: TRBV7-6
D: TRBD2
size: NA
length: 16
J: TRBJ2-5
CDR3: CASSSTSGGSQETQYF
DNA: TGTGCCAGCAGCTCAACTAGCGGGGGGTCCCAAGAGACCCAGTACTTC

V: TRBV4-1
D: NA
size: NA
length: 14
J: TRBJ2-5
CDR3: CASSQDPGAETQYF
DNA: TGCGCCAGCAGCCAAGATCCAGGGGCGGAGACCCAGTACTTC

V: TRBV7-2
D: NA
size: NA
length: 14
J: TRBJ1-1
CDR3: CASRPTGDHTEAFF
DNA: TGTGCCAGCAGACCCACGGGGGATCACACTGAAGCTTTCTTT